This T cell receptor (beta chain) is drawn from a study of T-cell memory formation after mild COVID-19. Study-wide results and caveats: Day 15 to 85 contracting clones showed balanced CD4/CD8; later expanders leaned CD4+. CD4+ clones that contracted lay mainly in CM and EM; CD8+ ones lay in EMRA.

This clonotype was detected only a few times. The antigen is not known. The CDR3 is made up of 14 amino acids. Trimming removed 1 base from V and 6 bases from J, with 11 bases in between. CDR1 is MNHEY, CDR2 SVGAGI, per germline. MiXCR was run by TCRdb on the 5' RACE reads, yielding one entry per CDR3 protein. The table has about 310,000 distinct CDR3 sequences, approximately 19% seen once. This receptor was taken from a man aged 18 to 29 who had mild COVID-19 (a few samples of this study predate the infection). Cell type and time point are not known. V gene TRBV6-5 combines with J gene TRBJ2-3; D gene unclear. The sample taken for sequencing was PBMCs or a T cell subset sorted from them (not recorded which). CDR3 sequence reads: CASSYFWRSDTQYF. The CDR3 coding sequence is TGTGCCAGCAGTTACTTCTGGAGATCGGATACGCAGTATTTT.